This TCR beta chain was profiled in a study of OX40 agonist ivuxolimab in advanced cancers. Germline lookup yields CDR1 LGHNA and CDR2 YSLEER. V was trimmed by 0 bases and J by 7 bases, leaving 12 bases between them. The CDR3 is 14 residues long. The method was immunoSEQ multiplex PCR; TCRdb's version includes in-frame clones alone and lacks a portion of them. The sample lists about 61,000 clones; 92% were seen once. The V and J genes are TRBV4-3 and TRBJ1-1; D uncertain. Material: CD4+ or CD8+ T cells sorted from blood, obtained in a trial of the OX40 agonist ivuxolimab. This receptor was taken from an adult with an advanced solid tumor such as melanoma, head and neck, liver or kidney cancer. For the CDR3, the DNA is TGCGCCAGCAGCCAAGATATAGTGGCGTTTGAAGCTTTCTTT. This translates into CASSQDIVAFEAFF.